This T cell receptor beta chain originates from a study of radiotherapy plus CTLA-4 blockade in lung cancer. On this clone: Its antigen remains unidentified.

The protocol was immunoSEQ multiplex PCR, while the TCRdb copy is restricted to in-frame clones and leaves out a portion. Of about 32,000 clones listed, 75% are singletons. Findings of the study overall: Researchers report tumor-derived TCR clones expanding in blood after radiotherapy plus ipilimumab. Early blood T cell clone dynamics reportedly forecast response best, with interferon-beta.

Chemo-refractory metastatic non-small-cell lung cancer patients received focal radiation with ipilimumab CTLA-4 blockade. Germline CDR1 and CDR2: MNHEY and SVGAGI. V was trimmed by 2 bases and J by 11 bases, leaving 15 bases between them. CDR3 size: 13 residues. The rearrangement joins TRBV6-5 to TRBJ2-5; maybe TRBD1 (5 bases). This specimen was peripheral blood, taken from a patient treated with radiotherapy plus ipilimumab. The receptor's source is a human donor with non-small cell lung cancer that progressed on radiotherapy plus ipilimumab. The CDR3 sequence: CASSYQGNDQQYF. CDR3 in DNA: TGTGCCAGCAGTTACCAGGGCAATGACCAGCAGTACTTC.